This T cell receptor beta chain is from a study of cytomegalovirus exposure and HLA in healthy donors. Study as a whole: Caucasian-associated ancestry cluster membership applied to 75% to 85% of nearly 400 genotyped donors.

The junction had 1 base not matched to a gene; V was cut back by 1 base and J by 4 bases. This CDR3 spans 13 amino acids. CDR1 and CDR2 from the germline V gene are GTSNPN and SVGIG (reference sequence). A remark on this clone: What it recognizes is unknown.

Broader study findings: Analyses of presence/absence relied on an assumption of roughly uniform sequencing depth across donors. Sequencing likely caused a cluster of highly shared sequence variants. Some V segments, including TRBV6-2 and TRBV6-3, were excluded as indistinguishable.

Both 60 Vbeta primers and 13 Jbeta primers went into the PCR. Repertoires were generated with immunoSEQ multiplex PCR, while TCRdb's copy carries only in-frame clones and drops some. The table counts more than 85,000 clones; approximately 5.7% lies in the top ten. The chain couples TRBV30 to TRBJ2-5; 9 nucleotides align to TRBD2. Sequencing was performed on PBMCs. This TCR derives from a girl aged 5-17 years in good health and CMV-seropositive. The chain's CDR3 is CAWSEGLAETQYF. The CDR3, as DNA: TGTGCCTGGAGTGAGGGACTAGCAGAGACCCAGTACTTC.